A single sample is the source of the 21 T cell receptor beta chains below, sequenced in a study of cytomegalovirus exposure and HLA in healthy donors. With 60 Vbeta and 13 Jbeta primers, the PCR was carried out. Method: immunoSEQ multiplex PCR; TCRdb's copy keeps in-frame clones and lacks some. The sample records fewer than 250,000 clones, about 70% being singletons. Sequenced: PBMCs. These receptors all stem from a woman in her twenties or thirties in good health and CMV-seronegative.

The V gene is TRBV6-5, the J gene TRBJ1-2; 10 bases match TRBD1. Per the germline V gene, CDR1 is MNHEY and CDR2 is SVGAGI. V trimming: 6 bases; J trimming: 2 bases; junction bases outside the gene matches: 6. This CDR3 comprises 15 residues. CDR3 protein: CASSGRDRGNYGYTF. In DNA, the CDR3 is TGTGCCAGCAGCGGTAGGGACAGGGGAAACTATGGCTACACCTTC.

The chain links TRBV12-5 to TRBJ1-5; 7 bases line up with TRBD1. The CDR3 totals 16 residues. Germline CDR1 LGHNT, CDR2 FRNRAP. V shed 1 base, J shed 1 base, and the junction held 4 bases outside the gene matches. The CDR3 bases are TGTGCTAGTGGTTTGGATTCAGGGGGGAGCAATCAGCCCCAGCATTTT. It yields the protein CASGLDSGGSNQPQHF.

A remark on this clone: Mismatch with germline at one junction end may stem from a read error. V and J are TRBV28 and TRBJ2-7, with 13 positions matching TRBD2. From germline, CDR1 is MDHEN and CDR2 SYDVKM. CDR3 size: 18 residues. The CDR3 DNA reads as TGTGCCATCAGTTTACTCCCTACCGGGACTAGCGGGACATACGAGCAGTACTTC. This encodes CAISLLPTGTSGTYEQYF.

The chain is built from TRBV4-1 and TRBJ2-7; D call uncertain. The CDR3 has 12 amino acids. Germline V gene data show CDR1 as MGHRA and CDR2 as YSYEKL. Trimming cost V 3 bases and J 2 bases, with 5 bases left between them. The CDR3 sequence: CASSHPTYEQYF. The CDR3 DNA is TGCGCCAGCAGCCATCCCACCTACGAGCAGTACTTC.

CDR3 DNA sequence: TGTGCCAGCAGCCAAGAGAACAGGGTCCGGTATAATTCACCCCTCCACTTT. Protein: CASSQENRVRYNSPLHF. The chain combines TRBV14 with TRBJ1-6, with TRBD1 as a possible D gene (6 bases). CDR1 SGHDN and CDR2 FVKESK come from the germline V gene. This CDR3 is 17 amino acids long. V was trimmed by 0 bases and J by 4 bases, leaving 13 bases between them. Full variable domain (remainder filled in from reference TRBV14 and TRBJ1-6): EAGVTQFPSHSVIEKGQTVTLRCDPISGHDNLYWYRRVMGKEIKFLLHFVKESKQDESGMPNNRFLAERTGGTYSTLKVQPAELEDSGVYFCASSQENRVRYNSPLHFGNGTRLTVT.

The chain couples TRBV19 to TRBJ2-5; 7 positions match TRBD1. Per germline, CDR1 LNHDA and CDR2 SQIVND (reference sequence). V lost 4 bases to trimming and J lost 4 bases; unmatched junction nucleotides: 6. CDR3 length: 14 amino acids. This CDR3 is CASSTRQGGETQYF. In DNA, the CDR3 is TGTGCCAGTAGTACTAGACAGGGCGGAGAGACCCAGTACTTC.

The genes are TRBV19 and TRBJ1-1, with TRBD1 matching over 7 bases. The CDR3 runs to 14 residues. Germline V gives CDR1 LNHDA, CDR2 SQIVND (reference sequence). V lost 9 bases to trimming and J lost 1 base; unmatched junction nucleotides: 8. For the CDR3, the DNA is TGTGCCAGCTACAGGGGTCCGCCGAACACTGAAGCTTTCTTT. It codes for CASYRGPPNTEAFF.

This clone was found a few times. This chain uses TRBV30 with TRBJ2-2; D not resolved. Germline V lookup: CDR1 GTSNPN, CDR2 SVGIG (reference sequence). The CDR3 runs 11 residues. The CDR3 here is CALHVTGELFF. CDR3 DNA sequence: TGTGCATTACACGTCACCGGGGAGCTGTTTTTT.

As concerns this clone: The sample carries other DNA sequences with the same CDR3. The rearrangement links TRBV11-3 to TRBJ2-2, with 7 bases matching TRBD2. The CDR3 is 15 amino acids. CDR1 is SGHNT and CDR2 is YENEEA in the germline V gene. Trimming at V came to 6 bases and at J to 6 bases, leaving 10 bases not matched to a gene. CDR3 nucleotide sequence: TGTGCCAGCAGTAGGGAGGGCCTAGCCCCCGGGGAGCTGTTTTTT. It codes for CASSREGLAPGELFF.

The chain joins TRBV6-1 to TRBJ2-7; D is unclear. The CDR3 is 13 residues long. From germline, CDR1 is MNHNS and CDR2 SASEGT. V lost 8 bases and J lost 1, with 12 bases in between. CDR3 residues: CASGTSNSYEQYF. CDR3 coding DNA: TGTGCCAGCGGTACGAGTAATTCCTACGAGCAGTACTTC.

The chain combines TRBV27 with TRBJ1-5; D may be TRBD1 (6 bases). The CDR3 consists of 15 residues. Trimming removed 5 bases from V and 4 bases from J, with 15 bases in between. Germline V gene data show CDR1 as MNHEY and CDR2 as SMNVEV (reference sequence). Written as DNA, the CDR3 is TGTGCCAGCAGTCAGGACGTTCAGGGGAATCAGCCCCAGCATTTT. As protein: CASSQDVQGNQPQHF.

This clone was counted a few times. The V and J genes are TRBV5-5 and TRBJ2-7, with D perhaps TRBD2 (5 bases). V gave up 3 bases and J gave up 0 bases, with 16 bases separating them. The CDR3 runs to 16 residues. From germline, CDR1 is SGHKS and CDR2 YYEKEE (reference sequence). The CDR3 region has the DNA TGTGCCAGCAGCTGGGCGGGTGACTTATCCTCCTACGAGCAGTACTTC. It is translated as CASSWAGDLSSYEQYF. The full variable domain, rest sourced from reference TRBV5-5 and TRBJ2-7, is DAGVTQSPTHLIKTRGQQVTLRCSPISGHKSVSWYQQVLGQGPQFIFQYYEKEERGRGNFPDRFSARQFPNYSSELNVNALLLGDSALYLCASSWAGDLSSYEQYFGPGTRLTVT.

V usage is TRBV6-5 and J usage is TRBJ1-1, with 11 bases matching TRBD1. The CDR3 sequence is 16 residues long. From germline, CDR1 is MNHEY and CDR2 SVGAGI. V was clipped by 4 bases and J by 1 base; unmatched bases: 5. This CDR3 is CASSLGTGGGNTEAFF. In DNA, the CDR3 is TGTGCCAGCAGTTTGGGGACAGGGGGAGGGAACACTGAAGCTTTCTTT.

The genes are TRBV10-3 and TRBJ2-7; 8 bases agree with TRBD2. Trimming at V came to 4 bases and at J to 2 bases, leaving 10 bases not matched to a gene. The CDR3 contains 16 residues. CDR1 ENHRY and CDR2 SYGVKD come from the germline V gene. The CDR3 loop is CAISVSPTSGTYEQYF. The CDR3 DNA is TGTGCCATCAGTGTAAGTCCCACTAGCGGTACCTACGAGCAGTACTTC.

The rearrangement uses TRBV15 and TRBJ1-4; no clear D gene. The V and J ends lost 0 bases and 5 bases respectively, with 10 bases between them. This CDR3 is built from 15 residues. Looked up from germline, CDR1 is LNHNV and CDR2 is YYDKDF (reference sequence). Written as DNA, the CDR3 is TGTGCCACCAGCAGAGATTTCCAGTGGAATGAAAAACTGTTTTTT. Translating gives CATSRDFQWNEKLFF.

This clone appeared a few times. The junction does not match germline at one end; this may be a read error. This chain connects TRBV7-7 to TRBJ2-2, with D uncertain. The length of the CDR3 is 14 residues. Germline V gene lookup returns CDR1 SSHAT and CDR2 FNYEAQ (reference sequence). The CDR3 reads CASSLALLTGELFF. The CDR3 DNA reads as TGTGCTAGCAGCTTAGCTCTTTTGACCGGGGAGCTGTTTTTT. Using reference TRBV7-7 and TRBJ2-2 for the parts outside the CDR3, the full variable domain is GAGVSQSPRYKVTKRGQDVTLRCDPISSHATLYWYQQALGQGPEFLTYFNYEAQPDKSGLPSDRFSAERPEGSISTLTIQRTEQRDSAMYRCASSLALLTGELFFGEGSRLTVL.

This sequence joins TRBV6-6 and TRBJ2-3; the D gene is possibly TRBD2 (5 bases). The germline V gene encodes CDR1 MNHNY and CDR2 SVGAGI (reference sequence). The CDR3 is 13 amino acids. V was clipped by 0 bases and J by 10 bases, with 11 bases between them. The CDR3 loop reads CASSYSPPEAQYF. The CDR3, as DNA: TGTGCCAGCAGTTACTCCCCACCGGAGGCGCAGTATTTT.

The chain joins TRBV5-8 to TRBJ1-6; D possibly corresponds to TRBD1 (6 bases). Germline V lookup: CDR1 SGHTS, CDR2 YDEGEE. The CDR3 has 15 residues. Trimming removed 1 base from V and 6 bases from J, with 11 bases in between. The CDR3: CASSLRTAINSPLHF. CDR3 nucleotide sequence: TGTGCCAGCAGCTTGAGGACAGCCATTAATTCACCCCTCCACTTT.

In its sample, this clone was seen a few times. The chain recombines TRBV27 with TRBJ2-2; possible D gene TRBD2, 5 bases. The CDR3 has 13 residues. V was cut by 6 bases and J by 6 bases, with 11 bases left in between. The V gene's germline CDR1 is MNHEY and CDR2 SMNVEV (reference sequence). The CDR3 region is CASRPGKPGELFF. The CDR3 DNA follows: TGTGCCAGCAGACCGGGGAAACCCGGGGAGCTGTTTTTT.

This clone was seen a handful of times. The genes are TRBV18 and TRBJ1-1, with D perhaps matching TRBD1 (6 bases). Trimming cost V 3 bases and J 1 base, with 9 bases left between them. Germline CDR1 reads KGHSH; CDR2 reads LQKENI. The length of the CDR3 is 14 residues. The CDR3 nucleotides are TGTGCCAGCTCACCTACAGGGTGGAACACTGAAGCTTTCTTT. Translated: CASSPTGWNTEAFF.

This clone was detected a few times. The chain joins TRBV7-9 to TRBJ1-5; D unclear. The CDR3 totals 14 residues. Germline loops: CDR1 SEHNR, CDR2 FQNEAQ (reference sequence). Trimming shortened V by 1 base and J by 3 bases, and 7 bases separated the two germline ends. The CDR3 is CASSLDGLNQPQHF. The CDR3, as DNA: TGTGCCAGCAGCTTAGACGGTCTCAATCAGCCCCAGCATTTT. The whole variable domain, remainder taken from reference TRBV7-9 and TRBJ1-5, is DTGVSQNPRHKITKRGQNVTFRCDPISEHNRLYWYRQTLGQGPEFLTYFQNEAQLEKSRLLSDRFSAERPKGSFSTLEIQRTEQGDSAMYLCASSLDGLNQPQHFGDGTRLSIL.